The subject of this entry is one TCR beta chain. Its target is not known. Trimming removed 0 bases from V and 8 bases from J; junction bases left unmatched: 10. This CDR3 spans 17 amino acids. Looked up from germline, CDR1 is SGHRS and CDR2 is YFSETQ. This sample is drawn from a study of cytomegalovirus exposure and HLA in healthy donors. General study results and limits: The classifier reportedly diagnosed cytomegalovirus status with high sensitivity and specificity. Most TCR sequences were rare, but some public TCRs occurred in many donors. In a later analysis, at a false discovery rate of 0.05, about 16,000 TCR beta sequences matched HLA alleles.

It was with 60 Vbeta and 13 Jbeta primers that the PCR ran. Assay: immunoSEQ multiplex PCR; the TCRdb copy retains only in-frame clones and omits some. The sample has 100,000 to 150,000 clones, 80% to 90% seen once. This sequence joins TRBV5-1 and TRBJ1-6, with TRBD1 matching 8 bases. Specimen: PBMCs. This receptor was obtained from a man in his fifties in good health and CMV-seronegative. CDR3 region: CASSLGGGTGRYSPLHF. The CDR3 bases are TGCGCCAGCAGCTTGGGGGGCGGGACAGGCCGCTATTCACCCCTCCACTTT.